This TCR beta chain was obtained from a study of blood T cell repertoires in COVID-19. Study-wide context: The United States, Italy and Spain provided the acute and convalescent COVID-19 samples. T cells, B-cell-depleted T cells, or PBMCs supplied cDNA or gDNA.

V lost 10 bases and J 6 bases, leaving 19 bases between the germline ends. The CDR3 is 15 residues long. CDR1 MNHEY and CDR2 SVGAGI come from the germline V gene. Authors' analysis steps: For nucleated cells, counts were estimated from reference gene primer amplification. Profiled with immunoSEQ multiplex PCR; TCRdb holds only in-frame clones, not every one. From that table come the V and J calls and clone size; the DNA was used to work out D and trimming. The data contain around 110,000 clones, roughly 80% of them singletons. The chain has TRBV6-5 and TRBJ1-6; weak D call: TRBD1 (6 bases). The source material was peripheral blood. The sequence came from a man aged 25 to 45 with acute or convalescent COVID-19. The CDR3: CAISMGGGSNSPLHF. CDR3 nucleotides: TGTGCCATCTCCATGGGAGGGGGGAGTAATTCACCCCTCCACTTT.